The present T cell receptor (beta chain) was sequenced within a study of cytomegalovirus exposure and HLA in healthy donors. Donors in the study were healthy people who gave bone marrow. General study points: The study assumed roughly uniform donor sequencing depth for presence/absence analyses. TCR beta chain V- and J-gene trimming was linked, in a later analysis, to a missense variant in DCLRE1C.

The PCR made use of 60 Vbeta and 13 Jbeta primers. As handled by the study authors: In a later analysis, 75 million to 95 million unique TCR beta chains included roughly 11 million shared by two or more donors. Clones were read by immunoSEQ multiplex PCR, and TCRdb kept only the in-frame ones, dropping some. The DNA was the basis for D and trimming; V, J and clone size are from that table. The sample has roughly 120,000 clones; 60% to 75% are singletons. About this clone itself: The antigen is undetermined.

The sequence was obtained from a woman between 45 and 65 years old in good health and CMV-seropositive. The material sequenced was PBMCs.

The CDR3: CAISGRGRTGELFF. CDR3 DNA sequence: TGTGCCATCAGTGGCAGGGGAAGGACCGGGGAGCTGTTTTTT. The genes are TRBV10-3 and TRBJ2-2, with D possibly matching TRBD1 (6 bases). The CDR3 is made up of 14 amino acids. Germline V gives CDR1 ENHRY, CDR2 SYGVKD. The ends were cut back, 4 bases at V and 5 bases at J, with 11 bases in the middle.